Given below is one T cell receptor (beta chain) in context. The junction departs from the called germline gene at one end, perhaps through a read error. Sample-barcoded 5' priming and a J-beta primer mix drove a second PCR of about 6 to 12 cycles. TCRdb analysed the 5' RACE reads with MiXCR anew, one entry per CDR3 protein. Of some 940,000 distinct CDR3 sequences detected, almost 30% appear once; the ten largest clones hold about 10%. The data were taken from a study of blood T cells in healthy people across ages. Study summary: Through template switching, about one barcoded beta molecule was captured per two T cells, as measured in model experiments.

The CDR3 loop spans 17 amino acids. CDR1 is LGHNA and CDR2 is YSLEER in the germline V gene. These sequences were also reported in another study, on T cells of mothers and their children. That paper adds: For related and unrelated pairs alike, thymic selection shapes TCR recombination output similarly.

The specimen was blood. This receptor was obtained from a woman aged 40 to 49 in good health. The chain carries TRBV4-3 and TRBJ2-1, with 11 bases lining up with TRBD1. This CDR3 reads CAGSQGRDRGGGSEQFF. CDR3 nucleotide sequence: TGCGCCGGCAGCCAAGGACGGGACAGGGGGGGGGGTAGTGAGCAGTTCTTC.